This note documents a single T cell receptor beta chain sequence. The V end was cut by 8 bases, the J end by 0 bases, with 20 bases between. This CDR3 is built from 17 residues. Germline CDR1 is SNHLY and CDR2 is FYNNEI. The sample is drawn from a study of T cell repertoires in cytomegalovirus infection. About the research overall: CMV infection plus the matching HLA type was flagged by public TCR beta signatures.

TCRdb re-derived calls from the reads in MiXCR, one entry per CDR3 protein. Of 150,000 to 200,000 distinct CDR3 sequences detected, about 15% appear once; the ten largest clones hold 20% to 30%. The receptor comes from a human donor in good health (CMV status not recorded). Some clones in this sample may be carry-over from other donors' samples. The chain has TRBV2 and TRBJ2-1; D is perhaps TRBD1 (7 bases). Sequenced material: PBMCs. Written as DNA, the CDR3 is TGTGCCAGCCCAGGGGGGAGTTCACGTAGCTCCTACAATGAGCAGTTCTTC. Protein: CASPGGSSRSSYNEQFF.